These T cell receptor beta chains were read from a single sample in a study of blood T cell repertoires in COVID-19. The protocol was immunoSEQ multiplex PCR, while the TCRdb copy is restricted to in-frame clones and leaves out a portion. This table has over 150,000 clones, 65% to 90% appearing once. Sequences were obtained from PBMCs or T cells enriched from blood (not recorded which). These receptors were collected from a man aged 35 to 55 who had recovered from COVID-19. CDR3s include the opening cysteine and the closing phenylalanine or tryptophan. The order of the fields is J gene, D gene, clone size, V gene, CDR3 protein, CDR3 DNA. The D gene is left open where the match is weak. Clone size is given for some rows only: seen once, a few or many times, or a class if the clone is expanded.

TRBJ2-4	NA	NA	TRBV25-1	CASSESWGPGIQYF	TGTGCCAGCAGTGAATCATGGGGGCCAGGCATTCAGTACTTC
TRBJ2-7	NA	NA	TRBV6-2/TRBV6-3	CASGRGSLSYEQYF	TGTGCCAGCGGCCGAGGCAGCCTCTCCTACGAGCAGTACTTC
TRBJ2-5	TRBD2	NA	TRBV9	CASSSGTSGRGQETQYF	TGTGCCAGCAGCTCCGGGACTAGCGGGAGGGGACAAGAGACCCAGTACTTC
TRBJ2-7	TRBD2	few	TRBV27	CASSPPTSGRSSYEQYF	TGTGCCAGCAGTCCCCCGACTAGCGGGAGGAGCTCCTACGAGCAGTACTTC
TRBJ2-7	NA	NA	TRBV27	CASSRNPSTGASYEQYF	TGTGCCAGCAGTCGAAATCCCAGCACGGGAGCTTCCTACGAGCAGTACTTC
TRBJ1-1	TRBD1	NA	TRBV6-6	CASSHVWTGVANTEAFF	TGTGCCAGCAGTCATGTTTGGACAGGGGTCGCGAACACTGAAGCTTTCTTT
TRBJ2-1	NA	NA	TRBV5-1	CASSTGTVYNEQFF	TGCGCCAGCAGTACCGGGACTGTTTACAATGAGCAGTTCTTC
TRBJ1-2	NA	NA	TRBV4-1	CASSQAGGYGYTF	TGCGCCAGCAGCCAAGCGGGAGGATATGGCTACACCTTC
TRBJ1-3	NA	NA	TRBV11-2	CASSFDGGSGNTIYF	TGTGCCAGCAGCTTCGACGGGGGCTCTGGAAACACCATATATTTT
TRBJ1-5	NA	NA	TRBV4-2	CASSQESLRGEPQHF	TGTGCCAGCAGCCAAGAAAGCCTCCGGGGGGAGCCCCAGCATTTT
TRBJ1-5	TRBD1	NA	TRBV24-1	CATSPGTLRDSPFEPQHF	TGTGCCACCAGTCCAGGCACCTTGAGGGACAGTCCATTCGAGCCCCAGCATTTT
TRBJ2-1	TRBD2	NA	TRBV30	CAWRLAGGNEQFF	TGTGCCTGGCGACTAGCGGGAGGAAATGAGCAGTTCTTC
TRBJ1-5	NA	NA	TRBV7-2	CASSLEGQGSNQPQHF	TGTGCCAGCAGCTTAGAAGGGCAGGGCAGCAATCAGCCCCAGCATTTT
TRBJ1-5	NA	NA	TRBV9	CASSGDSSNQPQHF	TGTGCCAGCTCAGGGGATTCTAGCAATCAGCCCCAGCATTTT
TRBJ2-3	TRBD2	NA	TRBV28	CASITSGTSTDTQYF	TGTGCCAGTATAACTAGCGGGACTAGCACAGATACGCAGTATTTT
TRBJ1-5	TRBD1	NA	TRBV11-2	CASSLGPGGNNQPQHF	TGTGCCAGCAGCTTAGGTCCAGGGGGTAACAATCAGCCCCAGCATTTT
TRBJ1-5	NA	once	TRBV3-1/TRBV3-2	CASSGGGAGNQPQHF	TGTGCCAGCAGTGGGGGCGGCGCTGGGAATCAGCCCCAGCATTTT
TRBJ2-5	TRBD1	NA	TRBV3-1/TRBV3-2	CASSLRQGAFQETQYF	TGTGCCAGCAGCCTCCGACAGGGGGCCTTCCAAGAGACCCAGTACTTC
TRBJ1-1	NA	NA	TRBV30	CAWSRDSSTEAFF	TGTGCCTGGAGCCGCGACAGTTCCACTGAAGCTTTCTTT
TRBJ1-1	NA	NA	TRBV28	CASSYLREAFF	TGTGCCAGCAGTTACTTAAGAGAAGCTTTCTTT
TRBJ2-1	TRBD2	NA	TRBV24-1	CATSDNGLAGYNEQFF	TGTGCCACCAGTGACAATGGACTAGCGGGCTACAATGAGCAGTTCTTC
TRBJ2-3	NA	NA	TRBV7-2	CASSPRFEGITDTQYF	TGTGCCAGCAGCCCTCGTTTTGAGGGTATCACAGATACGCAGTATTTT
TRBJ1-6	NA	NA	TRBV6-5	CASSYLQGSYNSPLHF	TGTGCCAGCAGTTACCTACAGGGATCCTATAATTCACCCCTCCACTTT
TRBJ1-1	NA	once	TRBV30	CAWSVLTSNTEAFF	TGTGCCTGGAGTGTTCTGACATCGAACACTGAAGCTTTCTTT
TRBJ2-5	TRBD2	NA	TRBV3-1/TRBV3-2	CASSPYRSGRVETQYF	TGTGCCAGCAGCCCTTACCGTAGCGGGAGGGTAGAGACCCAGTACTTC
TRBJ1-5	NA	NA	TRBV5-1	CASSLDLNQPQHF	TGCGCCAGCAGCTTAGACTTGAATCAGCCCCAGCATTTT
TRBJ1-2	NA	once	TRBV12-3/TRBV12-4	CASSFGGLGGYTF	TGTGCCAGCAGTTTTGGAGGGTTAGGCGGCTACACCTTC
TRBJ1-1	TRBD1	NA	TRBV24-1	CATSEGTGRAFF	TGTGCCACCAGTGAGGGGACAGGGAGAGCTTTCTTT
TRBJ2-2	NA	NA	TRBV6-6	CASSKTRNTGELFF	TGTGCCAGCAGCAAAACAAGGAACACCGGGGAGCTGTTTTTT
TRBJ2-2	NA	NA	TRBV19	CASSSRTYNTGELFF	TGTGCCAGTAGTTCCCGGACATATAACACCGGGGAGCTGTTTTTT
TRBJ2-1	TRBD2	NA	TRBV18	CASSPKQTSGIYNEQFF	TGTGCCAGCTCACCCAAGCAGACTAGCGGGATTTACAATGAGCAGTTCTTC
TRBJ2-1	TRBD1	NA	TRBV10-3	CAISETGGSYNEQFF	TGTGCCATCAGTGAGACAGGGGGCTCCTACAATGAGCAGTTCTTC